A selection of T cell receptor beta chains follows, all from one sample in a study of T cell responses to AZD1222 COVID-19 vaccine. Assay used: immunoSEQ multiplex PCR; TCRdb lists only in-frame clones, some missing. The top ten clones hold around 1.5% of a sample with about 140,000 clones, roughly 92% of them seen once. Sequencing was performed on peripheral blood, taken on day 0 of AZD1222 vaccination. These receptors were collected from an adult in good health. The CDR3 runs from the conserved cysteine through the conserved F or W.

j_call v_call cdr3_length cdr3_aa
TRBJ1-6 TRBV2 13 CASTPGGGSPLHF
TRBJ2-2 TRBV5-4 14 CASSPKGNTGELFF
TRBJ2-7 TRBV5-1 15 CASSLVSGFTYEQYF
TRBJ1-1 TRBV11-2 13 CASSSDRGGEAFF
TRBJ2-1 TRBV11-2 14 CASGTSGFYNEQFF
TRBJ2-1 TRBV3-1/TRBV3-2 20 CASSQDPSLKGQPTWNEQFF
TRBJ1-2 TRBV30 14 CACPGTALNYGYTF
TRBJ1-4 TRBV6-6 15 CASSYGGTTNEKLFF
TRBJ2-5 TRBV9 14 CASSVGKGQETQYF
TRBJ2-2 TRBV5-4 16 CASSPKKQGATGELFF
TRBJ1-3 TRBV3-1/TRBV3-2 13 CASSPMAENTIYF
TRBJ2-3 TRBV4-1 16 CASSLGLAGGIDTQYF
TRBJ2-7 TRBV28 15 CASSSRGLGTYEQYF
TRBJ2-1 TRBV11-2 16 CASSLPKAGAYNEQFF
TRBJ2-7 TRBV7-2 15 CASSLDRGRFNEQYF
TRBJ1-6 TRBV5-5 16 CASSLAARAPNSPLHF
TRBJ1-6 TRBV2 13 CASSDRGNSPLHF
TRBJ1-6 TRBV30 14 CAWSVWPERPPLHF
TRBJ2-1 TRBV10-3 13 CAISELIYNEQFF
TRBJ1-1 TRBV6-1 14 CASSEGEEITEAFF
TRBJ2-7 TRBV5-1 15 CASSLAPGVSYEQYF
TRBJ2-5 TRBV5-5 14 CASRQTGAQKTQYF
TRBJ1-3 TRBV12-5 16 CASGGYRGTSGNTIYF
TRBJ1-6 TRBV10-1 13 CASSPAPDSPLHF
TRBJ1-4 TRBV18 15 CASSPLRSTNEKLFF
TRBJ1-1 TRBV19 12 CASSLQNTEAFF
TRBJ2-1 TRBV2 13 CASRGLAVYEQFF
TRBJ1-5 TRBV28 15 CASNTGTGGGQPQHF
TRBJ1-1 TRBV27 13 CASSLARNTEAFF
TRBJ1-4 TRBV2 15 CASSITPREAEKLFF
TRBJ2-7 TRBV11-3 15 CASSLYTGQGIEQYF
TRBJ2-7 TRBV28 16 CASSLSLTASSYEQYF
TRBJ1-3 TRBV9 14 CASSTSISGNTIYF
TRBJ2-4 TRBV19 17 CASSIDRDSLAKNIQYF
TRBJ1-1 TRBV10-3 13 CAGRRQEGTEAFF
TRBJ2-7 TRBV6-5 15 CASTELSRLPHEQYF
TRBJ1-2 TRBV20-1 11 CSARGFWGAEF
TRBJ1-3 TRBV6-5 13 CASEEASGNTIYF
TRBJ1-5 TRBV28 18 CASSLSRTGEGGNQPQHF
TRBJ1-2 TRBV29-1 12 CSVGGDLYGYTF
TRBJ1-1 TRBV4-1 15 CASSHRLDGYTEAFF
TRBJ1-1 TRBV5-1 17 CASSLGRSGRRNTEAFF
TRBJ2-3 TRBV6-4 15 CASSEGTGEGDTQYF
TRBJ2-3 TRBV19 16 CASSIGVQGATDTQYF
TRBJ2-7 TRBV24-1 17 CATSDLPPSRPIYEQYF
TRBJ2-5 TRBV10-3 15 CAIRGLAGAQETQYF
TRBJ2-3 TRBV6-5 15 CASSPQGFSTDTQYF
TRBJ2-7 TRBV4-1 15 CASSHLFQSSYEQYF
TRBJ1-6 TRBV7-9 14 CASSFSAGDSPLHF